The TCR beta chain described here comes from a study of blood T cell dynamics during melanoma immunotherapy. Assay: immunoSEQ multiplex PCR; the TCRdb copy retains only in-frame clones and omits some. The profile shows 25,000 to 35,000 clones, approximately 83% of them singletons. Indicated time point: week 3, after first cycle of checkpoint inhibitor. In the case of this clone: What it binds is not known.

Study-level points and caveats: Unlike progressors, later disease-control patients had W3 repertoires gaining clonality or diversity.

CDR3 size: 15 residues. CDR1 SEHNR and CDR2 FQNEAQ come from the germline V gene (reference sequence). Trimming left V 5 bases short and J 1 base short, with 15 bases between. This specimen was blood, taken from a patient treated with checkpoint blockade. The receptor comes from a human donor with melanoma. V and J are TRBV7-9 and TRBJ2-7, with D perhaps given as TRBD1 or TRBD2 (5 bases each). CDR3 DNA: TGTGCCAGCAGCCCTATGGGGGACCGATCCTACGAGCAGTACTTC. Translation gives CASSPMGDRSYEQYF.